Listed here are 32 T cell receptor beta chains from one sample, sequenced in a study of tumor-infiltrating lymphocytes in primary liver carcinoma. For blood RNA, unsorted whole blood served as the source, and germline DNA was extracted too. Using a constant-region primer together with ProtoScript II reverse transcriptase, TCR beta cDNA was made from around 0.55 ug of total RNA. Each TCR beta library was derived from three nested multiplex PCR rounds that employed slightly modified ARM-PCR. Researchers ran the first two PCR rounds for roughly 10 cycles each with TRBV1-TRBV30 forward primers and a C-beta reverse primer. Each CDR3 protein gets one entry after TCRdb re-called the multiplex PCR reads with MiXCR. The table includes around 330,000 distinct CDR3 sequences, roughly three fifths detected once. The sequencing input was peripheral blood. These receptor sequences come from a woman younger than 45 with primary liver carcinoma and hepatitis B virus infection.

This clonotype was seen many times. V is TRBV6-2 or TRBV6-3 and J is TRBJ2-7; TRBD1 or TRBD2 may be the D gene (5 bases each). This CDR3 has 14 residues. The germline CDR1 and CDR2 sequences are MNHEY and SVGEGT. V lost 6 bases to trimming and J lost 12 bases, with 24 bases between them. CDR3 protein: CASSRSGTTPQGYF. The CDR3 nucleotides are TGTGCCAGCAGCCGGTCCGGGACGACACCTCAGGGGTACTTC.

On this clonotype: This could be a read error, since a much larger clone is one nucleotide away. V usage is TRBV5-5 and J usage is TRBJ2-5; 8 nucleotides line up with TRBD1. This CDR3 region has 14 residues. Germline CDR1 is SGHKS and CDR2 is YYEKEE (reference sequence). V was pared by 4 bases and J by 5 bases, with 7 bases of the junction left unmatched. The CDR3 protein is CASSPGQARETQYF. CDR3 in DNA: TGTGCCAGCAGCCCGGGACAGGCCCGGGAGACCCAGTACTTC.

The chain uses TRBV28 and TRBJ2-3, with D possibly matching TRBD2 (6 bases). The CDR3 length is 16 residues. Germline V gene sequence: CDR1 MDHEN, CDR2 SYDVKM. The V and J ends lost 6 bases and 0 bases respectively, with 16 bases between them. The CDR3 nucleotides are TGTGCCAGCAGCCGTGCCCTGGGAGGAAGCACAGATACGCAGTATTTT. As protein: CASSRALGGSTDTQYF.

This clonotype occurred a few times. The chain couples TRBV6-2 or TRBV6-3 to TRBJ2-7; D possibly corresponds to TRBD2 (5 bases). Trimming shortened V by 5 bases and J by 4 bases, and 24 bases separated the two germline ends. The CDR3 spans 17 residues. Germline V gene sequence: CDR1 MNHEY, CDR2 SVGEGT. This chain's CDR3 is CASSLRLAPEKTYEQYF. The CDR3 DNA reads TGTGCCAGCAGTCTTCGGTTAGCGCCAGAGAAGACTTACGAGCAGTACTTC.

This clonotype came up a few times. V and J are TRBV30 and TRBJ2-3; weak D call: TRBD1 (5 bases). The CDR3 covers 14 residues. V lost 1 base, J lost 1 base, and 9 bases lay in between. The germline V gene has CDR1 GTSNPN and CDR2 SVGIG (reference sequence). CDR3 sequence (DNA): TGTGCCTGGAGTGAGGGGCAGGGCACAGATACGCAGTATTTT. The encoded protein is CAWSEGQGTDTQYF.

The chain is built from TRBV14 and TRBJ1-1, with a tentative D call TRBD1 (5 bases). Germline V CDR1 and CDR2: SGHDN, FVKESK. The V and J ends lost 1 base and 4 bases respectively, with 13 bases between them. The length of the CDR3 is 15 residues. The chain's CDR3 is CASSQGEKGSTEAFF. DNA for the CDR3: TGTGCCAGCAGCCAAGGGGAAAAGGGGTCCACTGAAGCTTTCTTT. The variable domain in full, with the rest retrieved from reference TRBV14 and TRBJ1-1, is EAGVTQFPSHSVIEKGQTVTLRCDPISGHDNLYWYRRVMGKEIKFLLHFVKESKQDESGMPNNRFLAERTGGTYSTLKVQPAELEDSGVYFCASSQGEKGSTEAFFGQGTRLTVV.

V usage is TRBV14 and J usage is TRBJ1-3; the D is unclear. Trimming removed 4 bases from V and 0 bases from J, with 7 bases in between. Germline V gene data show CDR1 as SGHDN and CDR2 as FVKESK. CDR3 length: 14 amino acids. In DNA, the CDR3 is TGTGCCAGCAGCCGGCTCGGCTCTGGAAACACCATATATTTT. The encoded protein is CASSRLGSGNTIYF.

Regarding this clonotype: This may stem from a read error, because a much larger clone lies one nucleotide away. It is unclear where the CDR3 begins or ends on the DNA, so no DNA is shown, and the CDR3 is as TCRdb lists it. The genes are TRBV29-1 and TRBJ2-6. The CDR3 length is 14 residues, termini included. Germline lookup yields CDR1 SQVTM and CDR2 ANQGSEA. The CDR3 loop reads CSVASGSGANVLAF.

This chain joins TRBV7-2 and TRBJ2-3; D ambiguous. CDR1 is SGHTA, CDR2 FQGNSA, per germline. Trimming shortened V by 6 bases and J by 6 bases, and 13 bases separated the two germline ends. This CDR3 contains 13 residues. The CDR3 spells CTSRVPPEDTQYF. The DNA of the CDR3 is TGTACCAGCAGAGTTCCACCTGAGGATACGCAGTATTTT.

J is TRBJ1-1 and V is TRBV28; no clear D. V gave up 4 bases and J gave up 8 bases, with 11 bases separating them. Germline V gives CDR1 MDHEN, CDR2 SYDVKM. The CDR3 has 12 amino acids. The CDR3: CASSWLGREAFF. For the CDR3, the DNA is TGTGCCAGCAGTTGGCTAGGGAGGGAAGCTTTCTTT.

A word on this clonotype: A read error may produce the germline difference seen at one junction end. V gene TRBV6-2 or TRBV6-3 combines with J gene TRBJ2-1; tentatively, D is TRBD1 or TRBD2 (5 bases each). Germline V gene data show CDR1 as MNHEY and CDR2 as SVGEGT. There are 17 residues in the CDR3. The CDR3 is CASSVRDRQYIYNEQFF. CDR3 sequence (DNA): TGCGCCAGCAGTGTACGGGACCGGCAGTACATCTACAATGAGCAGTTCTTC.

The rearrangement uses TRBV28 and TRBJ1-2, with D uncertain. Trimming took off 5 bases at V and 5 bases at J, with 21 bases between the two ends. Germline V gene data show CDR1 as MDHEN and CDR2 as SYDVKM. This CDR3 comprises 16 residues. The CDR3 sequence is CASSPTQQPGSYGYTF. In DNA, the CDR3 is TGTGCCAGCAGTCCTACCCAACAACCGGGATCATATGGCTACACCTTC.

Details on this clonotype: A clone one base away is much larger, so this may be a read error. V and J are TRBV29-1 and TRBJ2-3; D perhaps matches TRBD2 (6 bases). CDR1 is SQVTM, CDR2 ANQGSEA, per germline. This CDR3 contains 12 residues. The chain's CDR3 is CSAAGNTGTQYF. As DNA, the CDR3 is TGCAGCGCCGCGGGAAACACAGGTACGCAGTATTTT.

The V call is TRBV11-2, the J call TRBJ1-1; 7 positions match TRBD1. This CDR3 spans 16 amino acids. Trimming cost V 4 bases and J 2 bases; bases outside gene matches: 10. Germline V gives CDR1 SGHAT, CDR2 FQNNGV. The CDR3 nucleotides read TGTGCCAGCAGCTCTGCAGGGGGACGCAATAACACTGAAGCTTTCTTT. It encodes CASSSAGGRNNTEAFF.

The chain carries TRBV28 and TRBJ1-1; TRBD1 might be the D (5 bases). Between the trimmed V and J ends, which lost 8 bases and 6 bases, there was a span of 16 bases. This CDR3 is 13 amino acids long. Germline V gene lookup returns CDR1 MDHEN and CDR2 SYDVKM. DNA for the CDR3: TGTGCCAGCCTGGCAACCCCGGGGGCTGAAGCTTTCTTT. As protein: CASLATPGAEAFF. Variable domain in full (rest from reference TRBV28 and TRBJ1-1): DVKVTQSSRYLVKRTGEKVFLECVQDMDHENMFWYRQDPGLGLRLIYFSYDVKMKEKGDIPEGYSVSREKKERFSLILESASTNQTSMYLCASLATPGAEAFFGQGTRLTVV.

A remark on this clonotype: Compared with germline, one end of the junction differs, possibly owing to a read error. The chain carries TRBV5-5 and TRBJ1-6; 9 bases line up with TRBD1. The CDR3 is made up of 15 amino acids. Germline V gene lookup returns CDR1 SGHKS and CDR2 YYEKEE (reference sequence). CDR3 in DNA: TGTGTCAGCAGCTGGGACCGACAGGGGGGTTCACCCCTCCACTTT. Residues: CVSSWDRQGGSPLHF.

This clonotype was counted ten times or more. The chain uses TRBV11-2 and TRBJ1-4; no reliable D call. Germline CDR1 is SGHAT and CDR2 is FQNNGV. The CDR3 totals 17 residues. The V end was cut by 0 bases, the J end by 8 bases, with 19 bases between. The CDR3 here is CASSLDGRRGLGEKLFF. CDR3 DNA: TGTGCCAGCAGCTTAGATGGAAGGAGAGGTCTCGGGGAAAAACTGTTTTTT.

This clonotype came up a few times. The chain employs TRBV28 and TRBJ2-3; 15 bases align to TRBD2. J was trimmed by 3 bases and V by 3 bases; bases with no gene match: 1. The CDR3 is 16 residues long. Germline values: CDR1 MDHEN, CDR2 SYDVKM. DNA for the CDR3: TGTGCCAGCAGTTTCGGACTAGCGGGAGGGACAGATACGCAGTATTTT. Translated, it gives CASSFGLAGGTDTQYF.

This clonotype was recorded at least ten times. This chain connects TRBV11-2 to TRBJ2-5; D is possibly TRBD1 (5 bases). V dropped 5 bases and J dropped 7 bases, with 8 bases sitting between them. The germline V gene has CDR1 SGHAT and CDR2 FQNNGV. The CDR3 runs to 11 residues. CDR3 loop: CASSATVTQYF. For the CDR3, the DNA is TGTGCCAGCAGCGCGACAGTGACCCAGTACTTC.

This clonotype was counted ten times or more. The CDR3 bases are TGTGCCAGCAGCCGGACCTTTGGCCACAATGAGCAGTTCTTC. Encoded protein: CASSRTFGHNEQFF. This rearrangement joins TRBV12-3 or TRBV12-4 to TRBJ2-1; no definite D call. The length of the CDR3 is 14 residues. Deletions cut 6 bases from V and 5 bases from J, with 14 bases between.

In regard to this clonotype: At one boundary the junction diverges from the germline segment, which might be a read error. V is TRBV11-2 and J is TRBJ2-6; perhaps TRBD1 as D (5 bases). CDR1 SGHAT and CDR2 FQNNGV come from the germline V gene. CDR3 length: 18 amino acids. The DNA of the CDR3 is TGTGCCAGCAGCTTAGGGGGCGCAACCTCCTCTGGGGCCAATGTCCTGACTTTC. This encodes CASSLGGATSSGANVLTF. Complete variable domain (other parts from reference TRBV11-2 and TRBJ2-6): EAGVAQSPRYKIIEKRQSVAFWCNPISGHATLYWYQQILGQGPKLLIQFQNNGVVDDSQLPKDRFSAERLKGVDSTLKIQPAKLEDSAVYLCASSLGGATSSGANVLTFGAGSRLTVL.

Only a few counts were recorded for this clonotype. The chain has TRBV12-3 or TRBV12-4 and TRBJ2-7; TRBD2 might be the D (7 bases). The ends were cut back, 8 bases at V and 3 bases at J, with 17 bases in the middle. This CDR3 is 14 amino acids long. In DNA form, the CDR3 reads TGTGCCAGCGGTGAGGGGGAGGGTGACTACGAGCAGTACTTC. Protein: CASGEGEGDYEQYF.

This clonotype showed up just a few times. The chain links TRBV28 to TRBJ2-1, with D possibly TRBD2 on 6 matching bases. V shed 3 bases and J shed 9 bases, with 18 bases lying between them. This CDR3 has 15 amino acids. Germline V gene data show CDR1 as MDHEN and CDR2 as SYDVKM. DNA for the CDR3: TGTGCCAGCAGTTTGTCTGGAGGGTTATACGGTGAGCAGTTCTTC. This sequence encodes CASSLSGGLYGEQFF.

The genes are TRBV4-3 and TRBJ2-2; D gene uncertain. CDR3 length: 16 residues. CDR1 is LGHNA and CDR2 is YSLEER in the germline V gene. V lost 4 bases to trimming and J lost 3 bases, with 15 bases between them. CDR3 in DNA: TGCGCCAGCAGCCGTTCGTGGAGCTCGGACACCGGGGAGCTGTTTTTT. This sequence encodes CASSRSWSSDTGELFF.

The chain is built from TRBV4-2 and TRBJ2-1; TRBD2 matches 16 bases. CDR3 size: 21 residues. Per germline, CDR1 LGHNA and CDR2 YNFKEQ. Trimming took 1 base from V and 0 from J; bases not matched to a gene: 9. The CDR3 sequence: CASSQAPGLAGGVASYNEQFF. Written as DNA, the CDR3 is TGTGCCAGCAGCCAAGCTCCGGGACTAGCGGGAGGGGTGGCCTCCTACAATGAGCAGTTCTTC.

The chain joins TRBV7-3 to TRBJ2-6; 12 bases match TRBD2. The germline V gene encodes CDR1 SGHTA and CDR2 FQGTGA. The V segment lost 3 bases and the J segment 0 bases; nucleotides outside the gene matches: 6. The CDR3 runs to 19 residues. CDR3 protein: CASSLRTSGISSGANVLTF. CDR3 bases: TGTGCCAGCAGCTTGAGGACTAGCGGGATCAGCTCTGGGGCCAACGTCCTGACTTTC.

Here the CDR3 DNA reads TGTGCCAGCAGTCCGAACAGGGGAGTAATCACCCGGATTACGCAGTATTTT. Translation: CASSPNRGVITRITQYF. The chain uses TRBV6-5 and TRBJ2-3, with TRBD1 identical over 7 bases. Unmatched junction bases numbered 19, after V lost 5 bases and J lost 8 bases. In germline, CDR1 is MNHEY, CDR2 SVGAGI. CDR3 length equals 17 residues.

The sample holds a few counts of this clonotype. The CDR3 loop is CASSSTGPYNEQFF. The CDR3 bases are TGCGCCAGCAGCTCTACTGGACCGTACAATGAGCAGTTCTTC. The chain recombines TRBV5-1 with TRBJ2-1, with no clear D. V lost 3 bases and J lost 4, with 11 bases in between. Per the germline V gene, CDR1 is SGHRS and CDR2 is YFSETQ. CDR3 size: 14 residues.

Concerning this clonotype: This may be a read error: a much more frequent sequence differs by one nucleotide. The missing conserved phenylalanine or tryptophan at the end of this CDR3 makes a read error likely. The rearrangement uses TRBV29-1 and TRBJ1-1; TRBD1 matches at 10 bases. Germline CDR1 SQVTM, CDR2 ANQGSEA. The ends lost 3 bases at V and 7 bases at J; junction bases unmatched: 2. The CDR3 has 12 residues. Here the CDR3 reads CSVEGQGFEAFL. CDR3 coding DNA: TGCAGCGTTGAGGGACAGGGGTTTGAAGCTTTCTTA.

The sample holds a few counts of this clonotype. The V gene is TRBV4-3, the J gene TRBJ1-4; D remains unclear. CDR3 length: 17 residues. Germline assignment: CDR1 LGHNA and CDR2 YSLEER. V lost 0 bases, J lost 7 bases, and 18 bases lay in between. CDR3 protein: CASSQDHRGGIGEKLFF. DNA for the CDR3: TGCGCCAGCAGCCAAGATCATCGGGGAGGGATAGGTGAAAAACTGTTTTTT.

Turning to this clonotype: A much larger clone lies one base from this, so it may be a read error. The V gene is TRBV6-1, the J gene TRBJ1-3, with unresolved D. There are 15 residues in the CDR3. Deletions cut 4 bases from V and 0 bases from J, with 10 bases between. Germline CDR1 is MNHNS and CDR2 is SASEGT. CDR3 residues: CASSGAPSSGNTIYF. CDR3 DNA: TGTGCCAGCAGTGGAGCACCTAGCTCTGGAAACACCATATATTTT.

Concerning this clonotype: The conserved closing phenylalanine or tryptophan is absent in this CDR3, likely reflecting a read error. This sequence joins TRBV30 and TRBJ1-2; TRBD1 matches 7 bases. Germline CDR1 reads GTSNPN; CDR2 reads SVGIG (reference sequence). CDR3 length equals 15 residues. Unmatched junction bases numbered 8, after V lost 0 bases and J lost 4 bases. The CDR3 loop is CAWSVPRGRGYGYTL. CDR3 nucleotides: TGTGCCTGGAGTGTACCTAGGGGGCGCGGCTATGGCTACACCTTA.